One and the same sample provided the 11 T cell receptor beta chains below, sequenced in a study of radiotherapy plus CTLA-4 blockade in lung cancer (dated by TCRdb to the late 2010s). Library method: the immunoSEQ multiplex PCR assay. The immuneACCESS repertoire file appears here via TCRdb, limited to in-frame rearrangements. These files lack a portion of the clones; in checked studies, under half of the deficit traces to unresolved V genes, and the cause of the others is not known. The sample data list 60,000 to 70,000 clones, and around 80% of these were observed just once. The ten largest clones take up over 7.5% of the sample. The sample here was peripheral blood, taken from a patient treated with radiotherapy plus ipilimumab. These TCRs come from a human donor with non-small cell lung cancer who had a complete response to radiotherapy plus ipilimumab.

This clone was observed a few times. This rearrangement joins TRBV6-5 to TRBJ1-4, with 7 bases matching TRBD1. Germline V gene sequence: CDR1 MNHEY, CDR2 SVGAGI. Unmatched junction bases numbered 4, after V lost 5 bases and J lost 7 bases. The CDR3 contains 13 residues. The DNA of the CDR3 is TGTGCCAGCAGTGGTACAGGGGTTGAAAAACTGTTTTTT. Translated, it gives CASSGTGVEKLFF.

The V call is TRBV20-1, the J call TRBJ1-2, with D hard to call. The CDR3 spans 11 residues. CDR1 is DFQATT, CDR2 SNEGSKA, per germline (reference sequence). Trimming cost V 5 bases and J 8 bases, with 12 bases left between them. CDR3 protein: CSADIFGGYTF. CDR3 sequence (DNA): TGCAGTGCTGATATTTTTGGGGGCTACACCTTC.

The chain uses TRBV21-1 and TRBJ2-5; no check of the table's D call, TRBD2, against the DNA was made. TRBV21-1 is shown as a pseudogene. The CDR3 totals 16 residues. The CDR3 coding sequence is TGTGCCAGCAGCAAATCTAGCGGGGGGAATGAAGAGACCCAGTACTTC. Its protein is CASSKSSGGNEETQYF.

V is TRBV6-4 and J is TRBJ2-1; 7 bases line up with TRBD1. Germline CDR1 reads MRHNA; CDR2 reads SNTAGT. The CDR3 has 13 residues. With V trimmed by 5 bases and J by 8 bases, 6 bases remained unmatched. CDR3 region: CASSRQGWDEQFF. CDR3 nucleotides: TGTGCCAGCAGTAGACAGGGCTGGGATGAGCAGTTCTTC.

J is TRBJ1-1 and V is TRBV11-3; 7 nucleotides line up with TRBD1. The CDR3 consists of 14 residues. With 2 bases clipped from V and 4 bases from J, the junction kept 4 bases outside the gene matches. CDR1 is SGHNT, CDR2 YENEEA, per germline. CDR3 bases: TGTGCCAGCAGCTTAAAGGGGGCGCGCACTGAAGCTTTCTTT. Protein: CASSLKGARTEAFF.

The chain recombines TRBV5-1 with TRBJ1-2; possible D gene TRBD1, 5 bases. CDR1 is SGHRS and CDR2 is YFSETQ in the germline V gene. With 3 bases removed from V and 6 bases from J, the gap between germline ends came to 12 bases. The CDR3 covers 13 residues. The CDR3 region has the DNA TGCGCCAGCAGCTATCAAGGGGAAGATGGCTACACCTTC. Protein product: CASSYQGEDGYTF.

The CDR3 loop is CASSGEITGGVQETQYF. The CDR3 bases are TGTGCCAGCAGTGGGGAGATAACGGGAGGGGTCCAAGAGACCCAGTACTTC. The V call is TRBV2, the J call TRBJ2-5; 8 positions agree with TRBD2. CDR1 is SNHLY and CDR2 is FYNNEI in the germline V gene. V gave up 4 bases and J gave up 1 base; unmatched junction bases: 11. This CDR3 spans 17 amino acids.

CDR3 coding DNA: TGTGCCAGCAGCTTCTCTGAGCAGTTCTTC. It codes for CASSFSEQFF. The chain is built from TRBV7-9 and TRBJ2-1; no clear D gene. Trimming took off 3 bases at V and 9 bases at J, with 3 bases between the two ends. The CDR3 runs 10 residues. Germline-derived CDR1 and CDR2 are SEHNR and FQNEAQ (reference sequence).

The chain combines TRBV18 with TRBJ1-1; no definite D call. The CDR3 is 15 amino acids. Deletions cut 5 bases from V and 1 base from J, with 14 bases between. Germline lookup yields CDR1 KGHSH and CDR2 LQKENI. The CDR3 sequence: CASSTATLSNTEAFF. CDR3 DNA: TGTGCCAGCTCAACCGCGACACTATCGAACACTGAAGCTTTCTTT.

This chain links TRBV5-6 with TRBJ2-7; the match to TRBD2 covers 8 bases. Germline trimming cut 0 bases from V and 3 bases from J; bases unmatched to any gene: 5. The V gene's germline CDR1 is SGHDT and CDR2 YYEEEE. CDR3 size: 15 residues. The CDR3 reads CASSLGRGGYYEQYF. The CDR3, as DNA: TGTGCCAGCAGCTTGGGCCGGGGGGGCTACTACGAGCAGTACTTC.

The chain is built from TRBV18 and TRBJ2-2, with D possibly matching TRBD1 (6 bases). Germline V gene lookup returns CDR1 KGHSH and CDR2 LQKENI. The CDR3 sequence is 15 residues long. V lost 6 bases and J 7 bases, leaving 18 bases between the germline ends. The DNA of the CDR3 is TGTGCCAGCTCCCCTCGGACAGTACAGAACGGGGAGCTGTTTTTT. The encoded protein is CASSPRTVQNGELFF.